Detailed here is one T cell receptor (beta chain). Germline CDR1 reads SEHNR; CDR2 reads FQNEAQ (reference sequence). V was shortened by 1 base and J by 6 bases, with 12 bases between the two germline ends. The CDR3 contains 14 residues. This record belongs to a study of blood T cell repertoires in COVID-19. The protocol was immunoSEQ multiplex PCR, while the TCRdb copy is restricted to in-frame clones and leaves out a portion. The sample consists of approximately 250,000 clones, about 85% of them appearing once. Sequencing was performed on peripheral blood. The genes are TRBV7-9 and TRBJ1-2, with D unresolved. This TCR came from a man younger than 35 with active or convalescent COVID-19. In nucleotides, the CDR3 is TGTGCCAGCAGCTTAGGGCAGTATTTCGATGGCTACACCTTC. This gives the protein CASSLGQYFDGYTF.